Below are 9 T cell receptor beta chains sequenced from a single sample in a study of T cell responses to AZD1222 COVID-19 vaccine. TCRdb's table, derived via immunoSEQ multiplex PCR, lists solely in-frame clones and lacks some. The sample has around 130,000 clones; more than 90% are singletons. This material consisted of peripheral blood, taken 28 days after the second AZD1222 dose. The receptors originated from an adult who received the AZD1222 COVID-19 vaccine.

J is TRBJ2-5 and V is TRBV18; maybe TRBD1 (7 bases). This CDR3 comprises 15 residues. V was cut by 6 bases and J by 4 bases, with 18 bases left in between. Germline V CDR1 and CDR2: KGHSH, LQKENI. CDR3 sequence: CASSLRGGGGETQYF. In DNA form, the CDR3 reads TGTGCCAGCTCCCTCCGTGGAGGGGGCGGAGAGACCCAGTACTTC.

V gene TRBV7-9 combines with J gene TRBJ1-4; TRBD1 matches 9 bases. J lost 8 bases, V lost 3 bases, and 10 bases had no gene match. CDR1 and CDR2 from the germline V gene are SEHNR and FQNEAQ (reference sequence). The CDR3 contains 16 residues. CDR3 nucleotides: TGTGCCAGCAGCTTCCCAACAGGGGGCAATTGGGAAAAACTGTTTTTT. Translated: CASSFPTGGNWEKLFF. The full variable domain, rest sourced from reference TRBV7-9 and TRBJ1-4, is DTGVSQNPRHKITKRGQNVTFRCDPISEHNRLYWYRQTLGQGPEFLTYFQNEAQLEKSRLLSDRFSAERPKGSFSTLEIQRTEQGDSAMYLCASSFPTGGNWEKLFFGSGTQLSVL.

As for this clone: The sample carries other DNA sequences with the same CDR3. The J gene is TRBJ1-1, the V gene TRBV7-3; D gene unclear. The ends were cut back, 1 base at V and 0 bases at J, with 3 bases in the middle. This CDR3 is built from 13 residues. Germline loops: CDR1 SGHTA, CDR2 FQGTGA. CDR3 sequence reads: CASSLSVNTEAFF. In DNA form, the CDR3 reads TGTGCCAGCAGCTTAAGTGTGAACACTGAAGCTTTCTTT. Using reference TRBV7-3 and TRBJ1-1 for the parts outside the CDR3, the full variable domain is GAGVSQTPSNKVTEKGKYVELRCDPISGHTALYWYRQSLGQGPEFLIYFQGTGAADDSGLPNDRFFAVRPEGSVSTLKIQRTERGDSAVYLCASSLSVNTEAFFGQGTRLTVV.

The CDR3 protein is CASSLARDNYEQYF. CDR3 sequence (DNA): TGTGCCAGCAGCTTAGCGAGAGACAACTACGAGCAGTACTTC. This chain connects TRBV7-2 to TRBJ2-7; D uncertain. Germline assignment: CDR1 SGHTA and CDR2 FQGNSA. This CDR3 region has 14 residues. V was shortened by 0 bases and J by 3 bases, with 9 bases between the two germline ends.

The table lists this clone with a count of one. This chain's CDR3 is CASSLVVNNEQFF. DNA for the CDR3: TGTGCCAGCAGCTTAGTGGTGAACAATGAGCAGTTCTTC. This sequence joins TRBV7-2 and TRBJ2-1; D gene ambiguous. Trimming left V 1 base short and J 5 bases short, with 6 bases between. Germline V CDR1 and CDR2: SGHTA, FQGNSA. The CDR3 loop spans 13 amino acids.

The rearrangement links TRBV12-3 or TRBV12-4 to TRBJ1-1, with D unresolved. This CDR3 is 13 amino acids long. The V gene lost 3 bases and the J gene lost 9 bases, with 14 bases spanning the gap. The CDR3 sequence is CASSLIGTEQAFF. The CDR3 DNA sequence: TGTGCCAGCAGTTTGATTGGTACCGAACAAGCTTTCTTT.

V usage is TRBV3-1 (or the pseudogene TRBV3-2) and J usage is TRBJ2-5; D is perhaps TRBD1 or TRBD2 (5 bases each). The V end lost 0 bases, the J end lost 0 bases, and 14 bases lay between the germline ends. Per the germline V gene, CDR1 is LGHDT and CDR2 is YNNKEL (reference sequence). This CDR3 is 17 amino acids long. The CDR3 sequence: CASSQDPAGSYQETQYF. Written as DNA, the CDR3 is TGTGCCAGCAGCCAAGATCCTGCAGGGAGTTACCAAGAGACCCAGTACTTC.

This clone was found once. The chain couples TRBV7-2 to TRBJ2-3, with TRBD1 as a possible D gene (6 bases). V dropped 1 base and J dropped 1 base, with 15 bases sitting between them. Germline V lookup: CDR1 SGHTA, CDR2 FQGNSA. The length of the CDR3 is 17 residues. CDR3 sequence reads: CASSLENRALGTDTQYF. CDR3 DNA: TGTGCCAGCAGCTTAGAGAACAGGGCCCTGGGCACAGATACGCAGTATTTT.

This clone has a single count. This sequence joins TRBV7-2 and TRBJ1-2; D is unresolved. V dropped 3 bases and J dropped 6 bases, with 8 bases sitting between them. The CDR3 is made up of 12 amino acids. Germline V CDR1 and CDR2: SGHTA, FQGNSA. The CDR3 is CASSLGPNGYTF. The CDR3 DNA follows: TGTGCCAGCAGCTTGGGTCCGAATGGCTACACCTTC.